This passage covers 5 T cell receptor beta chains from one sample sequenced in a study of blood T cells in healthy people across ages. Alongside a J-beta primer mix, a sample-barcoded 5' primer served in a second PCR lasting about 7 to 12 cycles. TCRdb passed the 5' RACE reads through MiXCR, listing each CDR3 protein once. Among about 1.7 million distinct CDR3 sequences listed, 25% to 30% were seen once. Sequencing used blood. The origin of the receptors is a woman aged 25 to 39 in good health.

In its sample, this clonotype was seen many times. This chain joins TRBV4-2 and TRBJ1-2, with D uncertain. The germline V gene has CDR1 LGHNA and CDR2 YNFKEQ. CDR3 length equals 15 residues. V shed 0 bases and J shed 0 bases, with 8 bases lying between them. CDR3 sequence reads: CASSQDPAANYGYTF. Written as DNA, the CDR3 is TGTGCCAGCAGCCAAGACCCAGCGGCTAACTATGGCTACACCTTC.

The chain carries TRBV7-9 and TRBJ1-1, with no clear D. The germline CDR1 and CDR2 sequences are SEHNR and FQNEAQ (reference sequence). Trimming cost V 5 bases and J 0 bases, with 16 bases left between them. The CDR3 has 16 residues. CDR3 sequence reads: CASSPDRNYMNTEAFF. CDR3 bases: TGTGCCAGCAGCCCGGACCGCAACTACATGAACACTGAAGCTTTCTTT.

The sample holds many counts of this clonotype. The V and J genes are TRBV20-1 and TRBJ2-5; D might be TRBD2 (6 bases). In germline, CDR1 is DFQATT, CDR2 SNEGSKA (reference sequence). This CDR3 has 11 residues. The CDR3 is CGAGIQETQYF. The DNA of the CDR3 is TGCGGGGCGGGGATACAAGAGACCCAGTACTTC.

This clonotype showed up just once. The V call is TRBV18, the J call TRBJ2-1, with TRBD2 identical over 8 bases. The CDR3 totals 15 residues. Germline V CDR1 and CDR2: KGHSH, LQKENI. V lost 3 bases, J lost 5 bases, and 6 bases stayed unmatched. For the CDR3, the DNA is TGTGCCAGCTCACCCCTAACGCGGGAGGACAATGAGCAGTTCTTC. It encodes CASSPLTREDNEQFF.

This clonotype has a count of ten or more. The chain joins TRBV15 to TRBJ2-7; TRBD1 might be the D (6 bases). Trimming took 0 bases from V and 2 from J, leaving 14 bases between them. The CDR3 runs 16 residues. Per the germline V gene, CDR1 is LNHNV and CDR2 is YYDKDF (reference sequence). CDR3 amino acids: CATSRDREQGAYEQYF. The CDR3 nucleotides read TGTGCCACCAGCAGAGATCGAGAACAGGGAGCCTACGAGCAGTACTTC.